The next 22 T cell receptor beta chains were all read from a single sample in a study of CD8 T cells in ankylosing spondylitis. TCRdb reprocessed the 5' RACE reads with MiXCR, giving one entry per CDR3 protein. Of 250,000 to 350,000 distinct CDR3 sequences listed, roughly 20% were seen once; the top ten hold roughly 8%. Specimen: blood, either unsorted or a sorted T cell fraction (not recorded which). The receptors were sampled from a male donor with ankylosing spondylitis or in good health (not recorded which).

The J gene is TRBJ1-6, the V gene TRBV5-1; 9 positions agree with TRBD1. The CDR3 sequence is 16 residues long. Germline V CDR1 and CDR2: SGHRS, YFSETQ. V shed 0 bases and J 9 bases; nucleotides not matched to a gene: 7. For the CDR3, the DNA is TGCGCCAGCAGCTTGGGCTTTGGGACAGGGAGTTCACCCCTCCACTTT. Translated: CASSLGFGTGSSPLHF.

Only a few counts were recorded for this clonotype. This rearrangement joins TRBV12-3 or TRBV12-4 to TRBJ2-2, with D unclear. This CDR3 region has 11 residues. Trimming pared 6 bases from V and 8 bases from J, leaving 7 bases between. The CDR3 region is CASRRNGELFF. In DNA, the CDR3 is TGTGCCAGCAGGCGAAATGGGGAGCTGTTTTTT.

The rearrangement links TRBV6-1 to TRBJ2-1; D ambiguous. The CDR3 totals 15 residues. CDR1 is MNHNS, CDR2 SASEGT, per germline. The V gene lost 7 bases and the J gene lost 0 bases, with 13 bases spanning the gap. In nucleotides, the CDR3 is TGTGCCAGCAAAAAGGAGCTGAGCTCCTACAATGAGCAGTTCTTC. Translating gives CASKKELSSYNEQFF.

This clonotype was picked up a small number of times. The V gene is TRBV5-1, the J gene TRBJ2-7; no clear D. CDR1 is SGHRS and CDR2 is YFSETQ in the germline V gene. Trimming removed 2 bases from V and 3 bases from J, with 12 bases in between. The CDR3 sequence is 14 residues long. CDR3 in DNA: TGCGCCAGCAGCTTCGGGCGGAAAAACTACGAGCAGTACGTC. The encoded protein is CASSFGRKNYEQYV.

This sequence joins TRBV5-1 and TRBJ2-3, with D unresolved. The CDR3 spans 16 residues. Deletions cut 4 bases from V and 3 bases from J, with 18 bases between. CDR1 SGHRS and CDR2 YFSETQ come from the germline V gene. DNA for the CDR3: TGCGCCAGCAGCCCGTCTGACATGTATTTAACAGATACGCAGTATTTT. Protein: CASSPSDMYLTDTQYF.

This clonotype was seen many times. This chain links TRBV20-1 with TRBJ2-3, with TRBD2 matching over 8 bases. With V trimmed by 5 bases and J by 4 bases, 8 bases remained unmatched. CDR3 size: 14 residues. Germline loops: CDR1 DFQATT, CDR2 SNEGSKA (reference sequence). CDR3 nucleotides: TGCAGTGCTCGGCGGGGCGGGGGGCCAGATACGCAGTATTTT. It is translated as CSARRGGGPDTQYF.

This clonotype has more than one count but fewer than ten. The chain joins TRBV7-3 to TRBJ2-1; 10 positions match TRBD2. Looked up from germline, CDR1 is SGHTA and CDR2 is FQGTGA. Unmatched junction bases numbered 9, after V lost 5 bases and J lost 2 bases. This CDR3 region has 17 residues. In nucleotides, the CDR3 is TGTGCCAGCAGCCCTCTCCCTAGCGGGGGAACCTACAATGAGCAGTTCTTC. The encoded protein is CASSPLPSGGTYNEQFF.

The rearrangement joins TRBV5-5 to TRBJ1-1, with D maybe TRBD1 (5 bases). Trimming removed 0 bases at V and 5 bases at J, with 11 bases between. The CDR3 spans 14 residues. The germline V gene has CDR1 SGHKS and CDR2 YYEKEE (reference sequence). This CDR3 is CASSLGQGPTEAFF. The CDR3, as DNA: TGTGCCAGCAGCTTGGGTCAGGGCCCGACTGAAGCTTTCTTT.

The chain joins TRBV15 to TRBJ2-3; D may match TRBD1 or TRBD2 (5 bases each). V gave up 3 bases and J gave up 8 bases, with 9 bases separating them. Per the germline V gene, CDR1 is LNHNV and CDR2 is YYDKDF (reference sequence). The CDR3 extends over 12 amino acids. The CDR3 region is CATSSQRGTQYF. CDR3 in DNA: TGTGCCACCAGCAGTCAGAGGGGTACGCAGTATTTT.

The V call is TRBV27, the J call TRBJ1-1; 8 bases align to TRBD1. Germline CDR1 reads MNHEY; CDR2 reads SMNVEV (reference sequence). After removal of 5 bases from V and 1 base from J, the junction contained 3 bases not matched to a gene. This CDR3 is 14 amino acids long. CDR3 nucleotide sequence: TGTGCCAGCAGTGTACAGGGGGAGAACACTGAAGCTTTCTTT. Residues: CASSVQGENTEAFF.

The rearrangement joins TRBV12-3 or TRBV12-4 to TRBJ1-1, with a tentative D call TRBD1 (5 bases). Trimming took 6 bases from V and 4 from J, leaving 15 bases between them. The CDR3 totals 14 residues. The CDR3 sequence: CASRAGDWGTEAFF. The DNA of the CDR3 is TGTGCCAGCAGGGCCGGGGACTGGGGCACTGAAGCTTTCTTT.

There are a few counts of this clonotype. This chain links TRBV7-8 with TRBJ1-5; D gene uncertain. CDR1 SGHVS and CDR2 FQNEAQ come from the germline V gene. The CDR3 extends over 12 amino acids. The V end lost 5 bases, the J end lost 9 bases, and 11 bases lay between the germline ends. The CDR3 is CASSPTQWPQHF. The CDR3 nucleotides are TGTGCCAGCAGCCCGACCCAATGGCCCCAGCATTTT.

The chain is built from TRBV3-1 and TRBJ1-2; maybe TRBD1 (5 bases). The CDR3 runs to 13 residues. Germline lookup yields CDR1 LGHDT and CDR2 YNNKEL (reference sequence). Trimming pared 5 bases from V and 6 bases from J, leaving 13 bases between. The CDR3, as DNA: TGTGCCAGCAGCGCGGCAGGGAGCCATGGCTACACCTTC. It is translated as CASSAAGSHGYTF.

In this sample, this clonotype turned up a few times. The chain recombines TRBV15 with TRBJ1-5, with a weak D call TRBD1 (5 bases). Germline assignment: CDR1 LNHNV and CDR2 YYDKDF (reference sequence). The CDR3 runs to 16 residues. Trimming took 5 bases from V and 1 from J, leaving 15 bases between them. Here the CDR3 DNA reads TGTGCCACCAGCCCCCCTCGGGGGACGAGCAATCAGCCCCAGCATTTT. Translating it yields CATSPPRGTSNQPQHF.

The V and J genes are TRBV7-2 and TRBJ1-4, with D perhaps TRBD1 (5 bases). This CDR3 has 15 amino acids. V was pared by 5 bases and J by 4 bases, with 14 bases between. Germline V gives CDR1 SGHTA, CDR2 FQGNSA. This CDR3 reads CASSNRQQLNEKLFF. The CDR3 DNA reads as TGTGCCAGCAGCAACCGACAGCAACTTAATGAAAAACTGTTTTTT.

J is TRBJ2-1 and V is TRBV29-1; 16 positions agree with TRBD2. This CDR3 has 15 amino acids. The germline gives CDR1 SQVTM, CDR2 ANQGSEA. After removal of 7 bases from V and 5 bases from J, the junction contained 5 bases not matched to a gene. The chain's CDR3 is CSAGTSGRADNEQFF. DNA of the CDR3: TGCAGCGCCGGGACTAGCGGGAGGGCCGACAATGAGCAGTTCTTC.

The CDR3 here is CASRTGQTGELFF. CDR3 sequence (DNA): TGTGCCAGCAGAACGGGACAGACCGGGGAGCTGTTTTTT. The genes are TRBV12-3 or TRBV12-4 and TRBJ2-2; 7 nucleotides agree with TRBD1. V shed 6 bases, J shed 5 bases, and the junction held 3 bases outside the gene matches. The CDR3 runs to 13 residues.

The J gene is TRBJ1-4, the V gene TRBV12-3 or TRBV12-4; 7 bases are a match to TRBD1. The CDR3 contains 16 residues. With V trimmed by 6 bases and J by 2 bases, 9 bases remained unmatched. The CDR3 DNA reads as TGTGCCAGCAGCGTAGGGGGCCCGGGCACTAATGAAAAACTGTTTTTT. Its translation: CASSVGGPGTNEKLFF.

V and J are TRBV12-3 or TRBV12-4 and TRBJ2-5; 13 bases fit TRBD2. The CDR3 totals 16 residues. Germline trimming cut 5 bases from V and 5 bases from J; bases unmatched to any gene: 8. Here the CDR3 reads CASSPWTSGSRETQYF. CDR3 bases: TGTGCCAGCAGTCCCTGGACTAGCGGGAGTCGGGAGACCCAGTACTTC.

The J gene is TRBJ2-2, the V gene TRBV18; no clear D gene. V lost 4 bases, J lost 1 base, and 7 bases lay in between. This CDR3 has 14 residues. Germline V lookup: CDR1 KGHSH, CDR2 LQKENI. CDR3 nucleotide sequence: TGTGCCAGCTCACGGAACCAGAACACCGGGGAGCTGTTTTTT. This sequence encodes CASSRNQNTGELFF.

There are many counts of this clonotype. The V gene is TRBV4-1, the J gene TRBJ1-6, with 7 bases lining up with TRBD1. Germline CDR1 is MGHRA and CDR2 is YSYEKL. V lost 3 bases and J lost 7; bases outside the gene matches: 3. The CDR3 consists of 14 residues. The CDR3 coding sequence is TGCGCCAGCAGCCACGCAGGGGGGAATTCACCCCTCCACTTT. Amino acids: CASSHAGGNSPLHF.

The CDR3 DNA follows: TGCGCCAGCAGCTTACAGGGAGAAGGGGAGCTGTTTTTT. Translation gives CASSLQGEGELFF. This chain connects TRBV4-1 to TRBJ2-2; tentative D call: TRBD1 (6 bases). Germline V gene lookup returns CDR1 MGHRA and CDR2 YSYEKL. This CDR3 contains 13 residues. V was clipped by 5 bases and J by 8 bases, with 12 bases between them.